The entry below describes one TCR beta chain. CDR3 length: 13 residues. With 7 bases removed from V and 11 bases from J, the gap between germline ends came to 20 bases. Germline V CDR1 and CDR2: MNHNS, SASEGT. This entry is derived from a study of radiotherapy plus CTLA-4 blockade in lung cancer. TCRdb keeps only in-frame clones here, not all; method: immunoSEQ multiplex PCR. Of about 32,000 clones in the sample, more than 80% are singletons; the top ten hold around 24%. Sequenced here: peripheral blood, sampled from a patient treated with radiotherapy plus ipilimumab. The chain has TRBV6-1 and TRBJ1-1; D might be TRBD1 (5 bases). The sequence derives from a human donor with non-small cell lung cancer that progressed on radiotherapy plus ipilimumab. The CDR3 coding sequence is TGTGCCAGCACCGGGGGACGGGCCCTTAGGGCTTTCTTT. Translation gives CASTGGRALRAFF.